The present entry profiles one T cell receptor (beta chain) with its context. Its specificity is unknown. TCRdb re-analysed the reads in MiXCR, keeping a single row per CDR3 protein. Of more than 85,000 distinct CDR3 sequences detected, around 28% appear once; the ten largest clones hold 80% to 90%. The germline CDR1 and CDR2 sequences are PRHDT and FYEKMQ (reference sequence). The CDR3 is made up of 14 amino acids. The V end lost 0 bases, the J end lost 3 bases, and 9 bases lay between the germline ends. This sample is drawn from a study of T cell repertoires in cytomegalovirus infection. The sequence came from a human donor in good health (CMV status not recorded). Some clones in this sample may be carry-over from other donors' samples. The V call is TRBV13, the J call TRBJ2-7; TRBD1 is a possible D gene (5 bases). Sample: CD8+ T cells from cultured PBMCs, taken from culture after CMV antigen stimulation. CDR3 nucleotides: TGTGCCAGCAGCTTAGGCCAGGGTCACTACGAGCAGTACTTC. Residues: CASSLGQGHYEQYF.